The subject of this entry is one T cell receptor beta chain. As yet, its antigen is unknown. This sample stems from a study of cytomegalovirus exposure and HLA in healthy donors. Whole-study results and caveats: Published work reported that the classifier diagnosed cytomegalovirus status with high specificity and sensitivity. The HLA-A and HLA-B alleles of most subjects were reportedly predicted accurately from TCR beta sequences.

V shed 1 base and J shed 4 bases, with 10 bases lying between them. Germline V CDR1 and CDR2: SGHNT, YENEEA. The CDR3 has 14 residues. Everyone who donated was a healthy bone marrow donor. It was with 60 Vbeta and 13 Jbeta primers that the PCR ran. The table came from immunoSEQ multiplex PCR; TCRdb's copy has only in-frame clones and leaves some out. Of hundreds of thousands of clones in the sample, around four fifths were seen once. This TCR derives from a woman between 40 and 55 years old in good health and CMV-seronegative. The sequencing sample was made of PBMCs. V usage is TRBV11-3 and J usage is TRBJ2-5; the D gene is possibly TRBD2 (5 bases). CDR3 in amino acids: CASSLGRYTETQYF. The CDR3, as DNA: TGTGCCAGCAGCTTAGGGAGGTACACAGAGACCCAGTACTTC.